This T cell receptor beta chain was profiled in a study of blood T cell repertoires in COVID-19. Study overall: Specimens from acute and convalescent COVID-19 originated in the United States, Italy and Spain. PBMCs, B-cell-depleted T cells, or T cells were the source of the cDNA or gDNA that made up the material.

From germline, CDR1 is LNHDA and CDR2 SQIVND (reference sequence). J lost 2 bases, V lost 4 bases, and 11 bases had no gene match. The CDR3 sequence is 18 residues long. Original methodology: From reference gene primer amplification, estimates of nucleated cell counts were derived. Clones were sequenced by immunoSEQ multiplex PCR, and TCRdb holds only the in-frame ones, with some missing. V and J calls and clone size follow that table, whereas D and trimming were derived from the DNA. In the table there are around 270,000 clones, roughly 91% of which are singletons. Source material: peripheral blood. The V call is TRBV19, the J call TRBJ1-2; 12 bases align to TRBD1. The TCR originated in a man in his forties or fifties with acute or convalescent COVID-19. CDR3 sequence: CASSSPGTGGKMNYGYTF. The CDR3 DNA reads as TGTGCCAGTAGTAGTCCAGGGACAGGGGGCAAAATGAACTATGGCTACACCTTC.